This entry describes one TCR beta chain. The method was immunoSEQ multiplex PCR; TCRdb's version includes in-frame clones alone and lacks a portion of them. The sample carries over 50,000 clones, approximately 92% recorded once. The V end was cut by 6 bases, the J end by 1 base, with 25 bases between. From germline, CDR1 is SGHDT and CDR2 YYEEEE. The CDR3 is 18 residues long. The sample belongs to a study of T cell changes during pregnancy in multiple sclerosis. The chain employs TRBV5-6 and TRBJ1-1; D is unresolved. The sequences come from CD4+ T cells from peripheral blood mononuclear cells, collected in the third trimester of pregnancy. The source is a female donor with multiple sclerosis, enrolled in a pregnancy study. The CDR3 spells CASTSFSFMESGNTEAFF. In DNA form, the CDR3 reads TGTGCCAGCACCTCGTTTTCGTTCATGGAGTCGGGGAACACTGAAGCTTTCTTT.